This T cell receptor (beta chain) was recovered during a study of cytomegalovirus exposure and HLA in healthy donors. Study conclusions and caveats: Common viral pathogens (according to a later analysis) appeared linked to several of the most significant clusters.

Unrecorded immune exposures were likely, despite nominal health at sampling. The CDR3 is 15 residues long. Germline V lookup: CDR1 SGHVS, CDR2 FNYEAQ. The V gene lost 3 bases and the J gene lost 2 bases, with 10 bases spanning the gap. PCR was performed using 60 Vbeta and 13 Jbeta primers. As handled by the study authors: In a later analysis, approximately 73 million unique TCR beta chains included roughly 11 million shared by two or more donors. The data were produced by immunoSEQ multiplex PCR, yet TCRdb's version contains in-frame clones alone and is incomplete. The V and J calls and clone size are taken from that table; D and trimming were inferred from the DNA. The sample records 100,000 or so clones, 65% to 75% being singletons. Notes on this clone: Its specificity is unknown.

The sequenced sample was PBMCs. The sequence was obtained from a woman aged 18-35 years in good health and CMV-seropositive. The gene calls are TRBV7-6 and TRBJ1-4; weak D call: TRBD1 (5 bases). CDR3 coding DNA: TGTGCCAGCAGCTTGGGGGGGACGACTAATGAAAAACTGTTTTTT. It yields the protein CASSLGGTTNEKLFF.